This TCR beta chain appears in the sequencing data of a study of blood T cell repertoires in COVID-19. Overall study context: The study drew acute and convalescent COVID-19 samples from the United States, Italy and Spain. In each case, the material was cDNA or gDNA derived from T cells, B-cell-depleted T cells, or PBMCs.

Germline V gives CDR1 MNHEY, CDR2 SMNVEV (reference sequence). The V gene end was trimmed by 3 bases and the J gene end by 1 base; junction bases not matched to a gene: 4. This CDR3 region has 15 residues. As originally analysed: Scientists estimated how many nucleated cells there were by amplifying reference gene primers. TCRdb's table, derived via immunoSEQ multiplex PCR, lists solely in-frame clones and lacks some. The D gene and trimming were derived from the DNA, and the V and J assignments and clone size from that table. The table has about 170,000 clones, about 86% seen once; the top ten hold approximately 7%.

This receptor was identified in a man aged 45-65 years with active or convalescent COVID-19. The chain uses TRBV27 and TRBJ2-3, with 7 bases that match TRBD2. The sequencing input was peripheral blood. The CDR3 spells CASSFVAGGTDTQYF. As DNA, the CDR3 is TGTGCCAGCAGTTTTGTTGCGGGGGGCACAGATACGCAGTATTTT.